The 27 T cell receptor beta chains below were found in one sample sequenced in a study of blood T cell repertoires in COVID-19. Libraries were prepared by immunoSEQ multiplex PCR; TCRdb keeps only in-frame clonotypes and omits some of them. The sample gives 60,000 to 70,000 clones, 70% to 85% of which show up once; about 41% is in the top ten. Sample: peripheral blood. The receptors originated from a human donor in a cohort sampled during active COVID-19.

This clone was seen once. This chain connects TRBV9 to TRBJ1-1; TRBD1 matches 7 bases. In germline, CDR1 is SGDLS, CDR2 YYNGEE. The CDR3 totals 14 residues. J was trimmed by 1 base and V by 4 bases; bases with no gene match: 4. Written as DNA, the CDR3 is TGTGCCAGCAGCTACGGACAGGCGAACACTGAAGCTTTCTTT. Translated: CASSYGQANTEAFF.

V gene TRBV6-5 combines with J gene TRBJ1-2; tentatively, D is TRBD1 (5 bases). There are 13 residues in the CDR3. Germline CDR1 reads MNHEY; CDR2 reads SVGAGI. Trimming removed 6 bases from V and 8 bases from J, with 16 bases in between. The CDR3 DNA follows: TGTGCCAGCAGGTGGGAAGGGGTAGGCGGCTACACCTTC. Translated, it gives CASRWEGVGGYTF.

The chain has TRBV28 and TRBJ2-3; maybe TRBD1 (5 bases). Germline V gene lookup returns CDR1 MDHEN and CDR2 SYDVKM. V gave up 2 bases and J gave up 3 bases, with 9 bases separating them. This CDR3 has 14 residues. This CDR3 reads CASSLIDRTDTQYF. For the CDR3, the DNA is TGTGCCAGCAGTTTAATCGACAGAACAGATACGCAGTATTTT.

CDR3 DNA: TGTGCCAGCAGTTACTTACAGGGGGCCCGTGAAGCTTTCTTT. Residues: CASSYLQGAREAFF. The chain links TRBV6-6 to TRBJ1-1; TRBD1 agrees at 9 bases. Germline assignment: CDR1 MNHNY and CDR2 SVGAGI (reference sequence). The trim removed 1 base at V and 7 bases at J, leaving 4 bases unmatched. The CDR3 is 14 amino acids.

This clone has more than one count but fewer than ten. The chain links TRBV5-1 to TRBJ2-3; 14 bases are a match to TRBD2. The CDR3 is 16 residues long. The V and J ends lost 4 bases and 5 bases, in that order; junction bases with no gene match: 6. The germline V gene encodes CDR1 SGHRS and CDR2 YFSETQ. CDR3 sequence (DNA): TGCGCCAGCAGCCTGACTAGCGGGGGGGCGGGAGATACGCAGTATTTT. Residues: CASSLTSGGAGDTQYF.

This chain links TRBV27 with TRBJ1-5; unclear D gene. Germline CDR1 is MNHEY and CDR2 is SMNVEV (reference sequence). The CDR3 is 16 amino acids. Between the trimmed V and J ends, which lost 4 bases and 7 bases, there was a span of 20 bases. As DNA, the CDR3 is TGTGCCAGCAGTTGGACGAAGAGGGCTCTCGGGCAGCCCCAGCATTTT. Protein product: CASSWTKRALGQPQHF.

This clone was seen a handful of times. The V call is TRBV5-1, the J call TRBJ2-3; a weak D match, TRBD2 (6 bases). V lost 0 bases and J 4 bases, leaving 21 bases between the germline ends. The germline CDR1 and CDR2 sequences are SGHRS and YFSETQ. This CDR3 comprises 18 residues. In nucleotides, the CDR3 is TGCGCCAGCAGCTTGGCTTGGGACTCAAAAACGGGGGCAGATACGCAGTATTTT. Amino acids: CASSLAWDSKTGADTQYF.

The chain joins TRBV11-3 to TRBJ2-1, with 8 bases lining up with TRBD2. Germline V gene data show CDR1 as SGHNT and CDR2 as YENEEA. The J segment lost 0 bases and the V segment lost 1 base, leaving 2 bases of the junction unmatched. There are 16 residues in the CDR3. CDR3 sequence reads: CASSLAGGSSYNEQFF. The CDR3 DNA is TGTGCCAGCAGCTTAGCGGGGGGGAGCTCCTACAATGAGCAGTTCTTC.

The rearrangement uses TRBV7-3 and TRBJ2-7; D possibly corresponds to TRBD1 (5 bases). Germline CDR1 SGHTA, CDR2 FQGTGA. This CDR3 has 14 residues. V shed 5 bases and J shed 3 bases, with 14 bases lying between them. The CDR3 sequence: CASSPGQGRYEQYF. CDR3 DNA sequence: TGTGCCAGCAGCCCCGGCCAGGGCCGCTACGAGCAGTACTTC.

In DNA form, the CDR3 reads TGTGCCAGCAGCTTGATAGCGGGGGGCAGCACAGATACGCAGTATTTT. Its protein product is CASSLIAGGSTDTQYF. V usage is TRBV11-2 and J usage is TRBJ2-3; 10 bases match TRBD2. The V gene end was trimmed by 3 bases and the J gene end by 0 bases; junction bases not matched to a gene: 3. Per germline, CDR1 SGHAT and CDR2 FQNNGV. The CDR3 is 16 residues long.

This chain connects TRBV4-1 to TRBJ2-3; D is ambiguous. This CDR3 is 15 amino acids long. The germline V and J ends were trimmed by 4 bases and 2 bases, with 13 bases remaining between them. Germline V CDR1 and CDR2: MGHRA, YSYEKL. The CDR3 bases are TGCGCCAGCAGCCCCCGAGGCAGCCTCACAGATACGCAGTATTTT. Residues: CASSPRGSLTDTQYF.

The gene calls are TRBV7-2 and TRBJ2-5; D possibly corresponds to TRBD1 (5 bases). The germline V and J ends were trimmed by 1 base and 5 bases, with 14 bases remaining between them. The CDR3 covers 15 residues. The germline CDR1 and CDR2 sequences are SGHTA and FQGNSA. The CDR3 loop reads CASSLGGRVGETQYF. The DNA of the CDR3 is TGTGCCAGCAGCTTAGGTGGCAGGGTCGGGGAGACCCAGTACTTC. The full variable domain, its missing parts supplied by reference TRBV7-2 and TRBJ2-5, is GAGVSQSPSNKVTEKGKDVELRCDPISGHTALYWYRQSLGQGLEFLIYFQGNSAPDKSGLPSDRFSAERTGGSVSTLTIQRTQQEDSAVYLCASSLGGRVGETQYFGPGTRLLVL.

The chain carries TRBV10-3 and TRBJ1-2; TRBD1 aligns across 9 bases. The CDR3 sequence is 14 residues long. Germline CDR1 is ENHRY and CDR2 is SYGVKD. V lost 6 bases, J lost 7 bases, and 9 bases stayed unmatched. Here the CDR3 reads CAIRKVQGAGGYTF. DNA for the CDR3: TGTGCCATCAGAAAAGTACAGGGGGCAGGTGGCTACACCTTC.

The CDR3 region has the DNA TGTGCCAGCAGCCTCGACATCACTAGCACAGATACGCAGTATTTT. This sequence encodes CASSLDITSTDTQYF. This chain uses TRBV5-5 with TRBJ2-3; D uncertain. V was shortened by 4 bases and J by 0 bases, with 12 bases between the two germline ends. The CDR3 has 15 residues. Germline values: CDR1 SGHKS, CDR2 YYEKEE (reference sequence).

The gene calls are TRBV6-4 and TRBJ1-6; D is perhaps TRBD1 (6 bases). The CDR3 runs 15 residues. V lost 0 bases and J 7 bases, leaving 10 bases between the germline ends. Germline CDR1 MRHNA, CDR2 SNTAGT. CDR3 sequence reads: CASSDSIQGNSPLHF. The CDR3 DNA is TGTGCCAGCAGTGACTCGATACAGGGAAATTCACCCCTCCACTTT.

The count of this clone is one. V and J are TRBV6-1 and TRBJ1-5; D is ambiguous. The CDR3 is made up of 13 amino acids. Trimming cost V 2 bases and J 4 bases, with 6 bases left between them. The germline V gene has CDR1 MNHNS and CDR2 SASEGT. The DNA for the CDR3 is TGTGCCAGCAGTGAAATGAGGAATCAGCCCCAGCATTTT. Its protein is CASSEMRNQPQHF.

CDR3 DNA: TGTGCCAGCAGTTTCCCCGGGGAGGGTACAGATACGCAGTATTTT. Translating gives CASSFPGEGTDTQYF. The chain is built from TRBV28 and TRBJ2-3, with 7 bases identical to TRBD2. V trimming: 3 bases; J trimming: 3 bases; junction bases outside the gene matches: 6. CDR1 MDHEN and CDR2 SYDVKM come from the germline V gene. This CDR3 region has 15 residues.

The rearrangement links TRBV2 to TRBJ2-7, with D perhaps TRBD1 (6 bases). The CDR3 spans 15 residues. The V end lost 1 base, the J end lost 6 bases, and 16 bases lay between the germline ends. Germline V gene data show CDR1 as SNHLY and CDR2 as FYNNEI. CDR3 protein: CASSEEGVGRSEQYF. DNA for the CDR3: TGTGCCAGCAGTGAAGAGGGGGTTGGGCGGAGCGAGCAGTACTTC.

This chain joins TRBV6-6 and TRBJ1-1; TRBD1 matches at 8 bases. Germline V gene lookup returns CDR1 MNHNY and CDR2 SVGAGI (reference sequence). Trimming took 2 bases from V and 6 from J; bases not matched to a gene: 11. The CDR3 spans 16 residues. This CDR3 reads CASSYNVQGGGSEAFF. CDR3 DNA sequence: TGTGCCAGCAGTTACAATGTACAGGGGGGGGGCTCTGAAGCTTTCTTT.

J is TRBJ1-6 and V is TRBV27; D gene ambiguous. This CDR3 is built from 15 residues. Germline CDR1 MNHEY, CDR2 SMNVEV (reference sequence). V was trimmed by 1 base and J by 7 bases, leaving 11 bases between them. In nucleotides, the CDR3 is TGTGCCAGCAGTTTATATAGTCCACCCAATTCACCCCTCCACTTT. Translating it yields CASSLYSPPNSPLHF.

V gene TRBV7-9 combines with J gene TRBJ1-2; 7 positions match TRBD1. The CDR3 spans 15 residues. Germline CDR1 SEHNR, CDR2 FQNEAQ (reference sequence). V was pared by 3 bases and J by 3 bases, with 7 bases of the junction left unmatched. Here the CDR3 reads CASSLKLGQHYGYTF. The CDR3 DNA follows: TGTGCCAGCAGCTTGAAGTTGGGACAGCACTATGGCTACACCTTC.

The chain joins TRBV27 to TRBJ2-1; 10 bases fit TRBD2. This CDR3 has 15 amino acids. V lost 9 bases, J lost 1 base, and 6 bases stayed unmatched. The germline CDR1 and CDR2 sequences are MNHEY and SMNVEV (reference sequence). CDR3 protein: CARITSGESYNEQFF. Here the CDR3 DNA reads TGTGCCAGAATCACTAGCGGGGAGTCCTACAATGAGCAGTTCTTC.

There are a few counts of this clone. This chain links TRBV19 with TRBJ2-2; possibly TRBD2 for D (6 bases). This CDR3 has 14 amino acids. CDR1 and CDR2 (germline): LNHDA, SQIVND (reference sequence). The ends were cut back, 7 bases at V and 8 bases at J, with 17 bases in the middle. Here the CDR3 reads CASTPPGREGELFF. As DNA, the CDR3 is TGTGCCAGTACCCCCCCGGGGCGGGAAGGGGAGCTGTTTTTT.

CDR3 coding DNA: TGTGCCTGGAGTGTCCAGGGTGTATACGAGCAGTACTTC. Its translation is CAWSVQGVYEQYF. The rearrangement uses TRBV30 and TRBJ2-7; TRBD1 is a possible D gene (5 bases). The germline gives CDR1 GTSNPN, CDR2 SVGIG (reference sequence). The CDR3 consists of 13 residues. V shed 0 bases and J shed 4 bases, with 10 bases lying between them.

The J gene is TRBJ2-3, the V gene TRBV27, with 10 bases aligning to TRBD2. The germline V gene has CDR1 MNHEY and CDR2 SMNVEV (reference sequence). The CDR3 is made up of 16 amino acids. The J segment lost 1 base and the V segment lost 5 bases, leaving 6 bases of the junction unmatched. CDR3 sequence reads: CASSPLAGARTDTQYF. As DNA, the CDR3 is TGTGCCAGCAGTCCCCTAGCGGGGGCCCGCACAGATACGCAGTATTTT.

J is TRBJ2-7 and V is TRBV4-3, with TRBD2 identical over 7 bases. CDR3 length equals 16 residues. Germline CDR1 and CDR2: LGHNA and YSLEER. Trimming removed 0 bases from V and 2 bases from J; junction bases left unmatched: 7. CDR3: CASSQDQSGAPYEQYF. In nucleotides, the CDR3 is TGCGCCAGCAGCCAAGATCAAAGCGGGGCCCCCTACGAGCAGTACTTC.

V is TRBV6-1 and J is TRBJ2-7; 9 bases align to TRBD1. Germline V CDR1 and CDR2: MNHNS, SASEGT. CDR3 length: 16 residues. V dropped 2 bases and J dropped 9; count of bases not matched to a gene: 14. CDR3 amino acids: CASSEREDRGVVGQYF. The CDR3 region has the DNA TGTGCCAGCAGTGAAAGGGAGGACAGGGGAGTCGTTGGGCAGTACTTC.